This T cell receptor (beta chain) was captured in a study of metastatic and nonmetastatic thyroid tumors. Study-wide background: Peripheral blood and tumor or nodule samples from malignant and benign thyroid patients were compared.

Per germline, CDR1 MNHNS and CDR2 SASEGT. Trimming removed 2 bases from V and 6 bases from J; junction bases left unmatched: 8. The CDR3 has 16 residues. Study-wide points: According to reports, the diversity of TCR beta was significantly higher in malignant thyroid tumors than in benign nodules, and this held in both blood and tumor samples.

Via MiXCR, TCRdb re-called the PCR reads. The table includes 30,000 or so clones, approximately 30% detected once. Nobody among the patients had been given any treatment before thyroid surgery. This clone showed up just a few times. Its antigen remains unknown. What was sequenced was blood. This TCR came from a female donor with papillary thyroid cancer or a benign thyroid nodule (not recorded which). Some clones in this sample may be carry-over from other donors' samples. This chain connects TRBV6-1 to TRBJ2-7, with 12 bases that match TRBD1. The CDR3 sequence is CASSERVGTGGVEQYF. CDR3 coding DNA: TGTGCCAGCAGTGAAAGAGTCGGGACAGGGGGCGTCGAGCAGTACTTC.